This TCR beta chain emerged from a study of T cell responses to AZD1222 COVID-19 vaccine. Regarding the study as a whole: Reportedly, nearly half of unique spike TCRs recognized epitopes outside B.1.351/B.1.1.7 mutations. Most donors were white British and more were female, and clonal diversity was possibly underestimated. Sampled repertoires all dated from after the peak T cell response. Vaccine-related CD4 TCRs covered spike, predominating at 160-218 and 743-854.

TCRdb's copy holds only in-frame clones and misses some; the assay was immunoSEQ multiplex PCR. Among 98,000 or so clones, 88% were seen once, and the ten largest hold about 16%. With respect to this clone: What it recognizes is unknown.

Germline V lookup: CDR1 SGHNT, CDR2 YYREEE (reference sequence). V was shortened by 2 bases and J by 4 bases, with 11 bases between the two germline ends. This CDR3 contains 14 residues. V and J are TRBV5-4 and TRBJ2-3; unclear D gene. The receptor comes from an adult who received the AZD1222 COVID-19 vaccine. The source material was peripheral blood, sampled 28 days after the second AZD1222 dose. CDR3 protein: CASSFYAGADTQYF. CDR3 nucleotides: TGTGCCAGCAGCTTTTACGCTGGTGCAGATACGCAGTATTTT.